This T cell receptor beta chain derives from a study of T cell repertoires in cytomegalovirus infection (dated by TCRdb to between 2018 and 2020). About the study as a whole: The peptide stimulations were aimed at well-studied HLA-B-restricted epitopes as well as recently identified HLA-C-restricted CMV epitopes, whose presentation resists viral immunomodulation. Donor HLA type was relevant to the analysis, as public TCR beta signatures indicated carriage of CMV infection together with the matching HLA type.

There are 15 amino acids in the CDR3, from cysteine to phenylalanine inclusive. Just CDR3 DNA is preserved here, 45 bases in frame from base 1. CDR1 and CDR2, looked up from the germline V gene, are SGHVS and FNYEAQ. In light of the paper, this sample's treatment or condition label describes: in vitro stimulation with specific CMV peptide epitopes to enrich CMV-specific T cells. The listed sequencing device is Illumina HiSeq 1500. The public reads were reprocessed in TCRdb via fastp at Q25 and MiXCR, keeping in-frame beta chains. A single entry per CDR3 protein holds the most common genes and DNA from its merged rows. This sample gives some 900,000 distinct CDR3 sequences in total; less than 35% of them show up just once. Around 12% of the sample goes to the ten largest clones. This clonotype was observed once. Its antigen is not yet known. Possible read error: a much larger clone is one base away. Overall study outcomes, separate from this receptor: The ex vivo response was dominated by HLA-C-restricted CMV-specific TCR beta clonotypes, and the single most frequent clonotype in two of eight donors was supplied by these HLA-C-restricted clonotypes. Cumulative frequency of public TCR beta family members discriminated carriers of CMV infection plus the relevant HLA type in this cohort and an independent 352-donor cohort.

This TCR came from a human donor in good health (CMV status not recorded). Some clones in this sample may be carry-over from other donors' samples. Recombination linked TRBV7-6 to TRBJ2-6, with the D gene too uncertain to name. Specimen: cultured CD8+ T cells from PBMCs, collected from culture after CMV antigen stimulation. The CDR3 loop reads CANSPLTSGANVLTF. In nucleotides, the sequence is TGTGCCAACAGCCCCTTGACCTCTGGGGCCAACGTCCTGACTTTC.